The 26 T cell receptor beta chains given below trace back to one sample, sequenced in a study of T cells in localized non-small cell lung cancer. Only in-frame clones appear in the TCRdb table, and some are missing; sequencing was by immunoSEQ multiplex PCR. The repertoire consists of over 950 clones, with about a quarter occurring once and the leading ten covering under 25%. Here the sequenced sample was normal lung tissue next to the tumor, taken before any cancer treatment. These receptors were obtained from a man between 40 and 75 years old with stage III squamous cell lung carcinoma.

The V gene is TRBV11-3, the J gene TRBJ2-3; TRBD1 is a possible D gene (5 bases). Germline CDR1 and CDR2: SGHNT and YENEEA. Deletions cut 5 bases from V and 1 base from J, with 10 bases between. The CDR3 spans 14 residues. The CDR3 sequence is CASSPGHRTDTQYF. CDR3 in DNA: TGTGCCAGCAGCCCAGGACATCGCACAGATACGCAGTATTTT.

The CDR3 region is CASSYGSTDTQYF. The CDR3 DNA follows: TGTGCCAGCAGTTACGGGAGCACAGATACGCAGTATTTT. The chain links TRBV6-8 to TRBJ2-3; no clear D gene. CDR1 is MNHGY, CDR2 SAAAGT, per germline. Deletions cut 2 bases from V and 0 bases from J, with 3 bases between. The CDR3 covers 13 residues.

This clone is deemed medium-sized. V gene TRBV9 combines with J gene TRBJ1-1; D not resolved. Germline CDR1 is SGDLS and CDR2 is YYNGEE. V lost 3 bases to trimming and J lost 4 bases, with 10 bases between them. The CDR3 extends over 13 amino acids. The CDR3 loop is CASSGPKATEAFF. The CDR3 DNA follows: TGTGCCAGCAGCGGTCCAAAAGCCACTGAAGCTTTCTTT.

In this sample, this clone turned up a few times. The rearrangement joins TRBV9 to TRBJ2-1, with TRBD2 identical over 9 bases. This CDR3 region has 14 residues. Germline CDR1 is SGDLS and CDR2 is YYNGEE. J was trimmed by 5 bases and V by 5 bases; bases with no gene match: 5. CDR3 bases: TGTGCCAGCAGTCAGAGACTAGCGGACAATGAGCAGTTCTTC. Its translation: CASSQRLADNEQFF.

This chain links TRBV15 with TRBJ2-1, with a possible D match to TRBD1 (5 bases). CDR1 LNHNV and CDR2 YYDKDF come from the germline V gene (reference sequence). The CDR3 sequence is 14 residues long. Trimming removed 2 bases at V and 1 base at J, with 6 bases between. CDR3 in DNA: TGTGCCACCAGCAGACAGGGATCCTACAATGAGCAGTTCTTC. It is translated as CATSRQGSYNEQFF.

This chain connects TRBV28 to TRBJ1-2; TRBD1 might be the D (6 bases). Looked up from germline, CDR1 is MDHEN and CDR2 is SYDVKM. The CDR3 is 15 residues long. V lost 5 bases, J lost 8 bases, and 21 bases lay in between. DNA of the CDR3: TGTGCCAGCAGTCCCCAGGGGCCGCAGCGCTACGGCTACACCTTC. It codes for CASSPQGPQRYGYTF.

This clone showed up just a few times. CDR3 bases: TGTGCCAGTAGTATGGGGGGGCTTACTGAAGCTTTCTTT. Its translation is CASSMGGLTEAFF. This sequence joins TRBV19 and TRBJ1-1, with a weak D call TRBD1 (6 bases). The germline gives CDR1 LNHDA, CDR2 SQIVND (reference sequence). The V end was cut by 3 bases, the J end by 5 bases, with 10 bases between. This CDR3 is 13 amino acids long.

This clone was seen only a few times. The CDR3 coding sequence is TGTGCCAGCAGCCCTCCCAGGGCCCCCACCGGGGAGCTGTTTTTT. Protein product: CASSPPRAPTGELFF. This chain connects TRBV11-3 to TRBJ2-2, with a tentative D call TRBD1 (5 bases). In germline, CDR1 is SGHNT, CDR2 YENEEA. Trimming cost V 5 bases and J 4 bases, with 14 bases left between them. The CDR3 sequence is 15 residues long. The variable domain in full, completed from reference TRBV11-3 and TRBJ2-2, reads EAGVVQSPRYKIIEKKQPVAFWCNPISGHNTLYWYLQNLGQGPELLIRYENEEAVDDSQLPKDRFSAERLKGVDSTLKIQPAELGDSAVYLCASSPPRAPTGELFFGEGSRLTVL.

The chain combines TRBV19 with TRBJ1-2; perhaps TRBD1 as D (5 bases). CDR3 length: 15 residues. Germline V lookup: CDR1 LNHDA, CDR2 SQIVND (reference sequence). Trimming shortened V by 5 bases and J by 4 bases, and 17 bases separated the two germline ends. CDR3 in amino acids: CASSPLKGSSYGYTF. CDR3 DNA: TGTGCCAGTAGTCCCCTGAAGGGGTCTAGCTATGGCTACACCTTC.

This chain joins TRBV12-1 and TRBJ2-6; the table assigns TRBD2, which was not confirmed against the DNA. TRBV12-1 is described as a pseudogene. This CDR3 spans 15 amino acids. This chain's CDR3 is CASSPSRSGANVLTF. CDR3 bases: TGTGCCAGCAGCCCCTCCCGCTCTGGGGCCAACGTCCTGACTTTC.

V usage is TRBV19 and J usage is TRBJ1-5; D is ambiguous. In germline, CDR1 is LNHDA, CDR2 SQIVND (reference sequence). The CDR3 consists of 14 residues. Trimming took 2 bases from V and 3 from J, leaving 8 bases between them. This CDR3 is CASSIREANQPQHF. The CDR3 nucleotides read TGTGCCAGTAGTATACGGGAAGCCAATCAGCCCCAGCATTTT.

This clone was detected only a few times. CDR3 residues: CASGQIVTGELFF. The CDR3, as DNA: TGTGCCAGCGGACAGATTGTCACCGGGGAGCTGTTTTTT. V is TRBV6-8 and J is TRBJ2-2, with TRBD1 as a possible D gene (6 bases). The V end lost 8 bases, the J end lost 4 bases, and 11 bases lay between the germline ends. The CDR3 extends over 13 amino acids. Germline V gene data show CDR1 as MNHGY and CDR2 as SAAAGT.

In its sample, this clone ranks as medium-sized (0.01 to 0.1%). The chain recombines TRBV9 with TRBJ1-1; D unresolved. Germline CDR1 reads SGDLS; CDR2 reads YYNGEE. V shed 7 bases and J shed 4 bases, with 11 bases lying between them. This CDR3 is built from 12 residues. CDR3 amino acids: CASDAGSTEAFF. DNA for the CDR3: TGTGCCAGCGATGCGGGGTCCACTGAAGCTTTCTTT.

The chain links TRBV30 to TRBJ1-4, with TRBD1 as a possible D gene (5 bases). V was cut by 3 bases and J by 5 bases, with 16 bases left in between. Germline CDR1 and CDR2: GTSNPN and SVGIG (reference sequence). The CDR3 extends over 15 amino acids. CDR3 residues: CAWSPPSRENEKLFF. In DNA, the CDR3 is TGTGCCTGGAGCCCTCCGAGCAGGGAGAATGAAAAACTGTTTTTT.

This clone was found a few times. The chain combines TRBV11-3 with TRBJ1-5; 9 bases align to TRBD1. The germline gives CDR1 SGHNT, CDR2 YENEEA. There are 14 residues in the CDR3. J was trimmed by 7 bases and V by 5 bases; bases with no gene match: 6. CDR3 bases: TGTGCCAGCAGCCACTGGGACAGGGAGCAGCCCCAGCATTTT. This gives the protein CASSHWDREQPQHF.

CDR3 DNA sequence: TGCAGCGTGTGGACTAGCGGGGGGGAGCAGTTCTTC. It specifies CSVWTSGGEQFF. This chain connects TRBV29-1 to TRBJ2-1, with 14 bases matching TRBD2. The CDR3 has 12 amino acids. The junction had 2 bases not matched to a gene; V was cut back by 6 bases and J by 10 bases. Germline V gene sequence: CDR1 SQVTM, CDR2 ANQGSEA.

The chain uses TRBV10-2 and TRBJ2-5, with D perhaps given as TRBD1 or TRBD2 (5 bases each). CDR3 length: 13 residues. CDR1 is WSHSY and CDR2 is SAAADI in the germline V gene. The ends were cut back, 3 bases at V and 7 bases at J, with 12 bases in the middle. CDR3 coding DNA: TGCGCCAGCAGTGAAGGGACGGTCGGGACCCAGTACTTC. Translation: CASSEGTVGTQYF.

V is TRBV6-8 and J is TRBJ2-5; 14 bases are a match to TRBD2. CDR3 length equals 16 residues. The J segment lost 5 bases and the V segment lost 6 bases, leaving 8 bases of the junction unmatched. CDR1 and CDR2 (germline): MNHGY, SAAAGT. The CDR3 reads CASSPGTSGSGETQYF. The CDR3, as DNA: TGTGCCAGCAGCCCCGGGACTAGCGGGAGTGGGGAGACCCAGTACTTC.

By share, this clone counts as large. The V call is TRBV6-8, the J call TRBJ2-1, with D perhaps TRBD2 (6 bases). The V end lost 2 bases, the J end lost 3 bases, and 11 bases lay between the germline ends. CDR1 and CDR2 from the germline V gene are MNHGY and SAAAGT. This CDR3 comprises 15 residues. As DNA, the CDR3 is TGTGCCAGCAGTTACGCGGGATCCGACTACAATGAGCAGTTCTTC. Amino acid sequence: CASSYAGSDYNEQFF.

This sequence joins TRBV11-3 and TRBJ1-1; TRBD1 is a possible D gene (5 bases). Germline V gives CDR1 SGHNT, CDR2 YENEEA. Trimming left V 4 bases short and J 3 bases short, with 15 bases between. This CDR3 comprises 15 residues. CDR3 sequence: CASSSRRTGHTEAFF. CDR3 in DNA: TGTGCCAGCAGCTCGAGACGGACGGGACACACTGAAGCTTTCTTT.

This clone is labeled medium-sized. The chain uses TRBV6-8 and TRBJ1-5; a weak D match, TRBD1 (6 bases). CDR3 size: 13 residues. Germline CDR1 MNHGY, CDR2 SAAAGT. V was pared by 2 bases and J by 7 bases, with 9 bases between. Written as DNA, the CDR3 is TGTGCCAGCAGTTACGGGGGGACACAGCCCCAGCATTTT. Amino acids: CASSYGGTQPQHF.

By proportion, this clone is large. The rearrangement links TRBV18 to TRBJ2-1, with TRBD1 matching over 9 bases. The V gene's germline CDR1 is KGHSH and CDR2 LQKENI. There are 14 residues in the CDR3. The trim removed 3 bases at V and 8 bases at J, leaving 5 bases unmatched. This CDR3 reads CASSPRTGADEQFF. The DNA of the CDR3 is TGTGCCAGCTCACCCCGGACAGGGGCGGATGAGCAGTTCTTC.

This clone was counted between two and nine times. The V gene is TRBV6-8, the J gene TRBJ2-3; 9 positions match TRBD2. The CDR3 loop spans 15 amino acids. Germline lookup yields CDR1 MNHGY and CDR2 SAAAGT. V lost 4 bases to trimming and J lost 5 bases; unmatched junction nucleotides: 7. This CDR3 is CASSSIAGEVDTQYF. In DNA form, the CDR3 reads TGTGCCAGCAGTTCAATAGCGGGGGAGGTAGATACGCAGTATTTT.

This clone is categorized as large. The rearrangement links TRBV28 to TRBJ2-3; the match to TRBD2 covers 7 bases. The ends lost 6 bases at V and 3 bases at J; junction bases unmatched: 9. The CDR3 runs to 15 residues. Germline V lookup: CDR1 MDHEN, CDR2 SYDVKM. Here the CDR3 reads CASRVRAGPTDTQYF. CDR3 bases: TGTGCCAGCAGGGTCCGAGCGGGGCCTACAGATACGCAGTATTTT.

This clone has just a few counts. The V call is TRBV7-6, the J call TRBJ1-6; TRBD1 agrees at 8 bases. The CDR3 runs to 16 residues. Per germline, CDR1 SGHVS and CDR2 FNYEAQ. Trimming took 5 bases from V and 4 from J; bases not matched to a gene: 7. The CDR3 coding sequence is TGTGCCAGCAGCGCCGGGACAGGATTTTATAATTCACCCCTCCACTTT. This translates into CASSAGTGFYNSPLHF.

This chain links TRBV18 with TRBJ1-4; possible D gene TRBD1, 5 bases. The V gene's germline CDR1 is KGHSH and CDR2 LQKENI. This CDR3 has 17 amino acids. V was pared by 6 bases and J by 1 base, with 18 bases between. CDR3 coding DNA: TGTGCCAGCTCGTATGACAGACCGACGGGAACTAATGAAAAACTGTTTTTT. As protein: CASSYDRPTGTNEKLFF.